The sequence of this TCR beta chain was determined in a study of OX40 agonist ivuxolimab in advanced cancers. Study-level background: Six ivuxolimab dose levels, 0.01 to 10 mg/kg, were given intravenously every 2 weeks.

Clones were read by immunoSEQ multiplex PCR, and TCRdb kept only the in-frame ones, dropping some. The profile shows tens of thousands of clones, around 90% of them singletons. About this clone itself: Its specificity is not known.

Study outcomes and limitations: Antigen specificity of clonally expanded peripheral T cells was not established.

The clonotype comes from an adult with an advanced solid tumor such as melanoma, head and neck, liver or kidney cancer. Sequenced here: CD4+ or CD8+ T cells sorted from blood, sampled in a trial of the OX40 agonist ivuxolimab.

The CDR3 protein is CASSQGHDNQPQHF. In DNA, the CDR3 is TGTGCCAGCAGCCAGGGACACGACAATCAGCCCCAGCATTTT. This chain uses TRBV7-9 with TRBJ1-5; TRBD1 is a possible D gene (6 bases). Trimming removed 5 bases from V and 3 bases from J, with 11 bases in between. The CDR3 runs 14 residues. Per the germline V gene, CDR1 is SEHNR and CDR2 is FQNEAQ (reference sequence).